The next 5 T cell receptor beta chains were all read from a single sample in a study of prognosis after radiotherapy for stage I lung cancer. Two rounds of multiplex PCR amplified TCR beta CDR3 from genomic DNA. Specific primers for each TRBV and TRBJ gene were what first-round PCR used. One entry per CDR3 protein results from TCRdb running MiXCR on the multiplex PCR reads. The data show 11,000 to 15,000 distinct CDR3 sequences, roughly a third seen once. The specimen comprised PBMCs, sampled before or after stereotactic body radiation therapy (not recorded which). The receptors were gathered from a donor of 50 years or more with non-small cell lung cancer.

This sequence joins TRBV20-1 and TRBJ1-5, with 7 bases identical to TRBD1. Germline CDR1 and CDR2: DFQATT and SNEGSKA (reference sequence). The CDR3 sequence is 15 residues long. V shed 3 bases, J shed 2 bases, and the junction held 7 bases outside the gene matches. CDR3 loop: CSASAQGVRNQPQHF. Written as DNA, the CDR3 is TGCAGTGCTAGTGCCCAGGGGGTTCGCAATCAGCCCCAGCATTTT.

This chain joins TRBV7-6 and TRBJ1-2; D gene unclear. V lost 5 bases and J 0 bases, leaving 10 bases between the germline ends. Germline V gene data show CDR1 as SGHVS and CDR2 as FNYEAQ. The CDR3 is made up of 14 amino acids. CDR3 sequence reads: CASSPTTANYGYTF. The CDR3 DNA sequence: TGTGCCAGCAGCCCGACAACAGCTAACTATGGCTACACCTTC.

This clonotype was picked up many times. V is TRBV10-2 and J is TRBJ1-1, with D possibly being TRBD1 (5 bases). Germline V gives CDR1 WSHSY, CDR2 SAAADI. The CDR3 has 13 residues. V lost 4 bases and J 7 bases, leaving 13 bases between the germline ends. CDR3: CASSVRVGGEAFF. The CDR3 nucleotides are TGCGCCAGCAGTGTAAGGGTTGGGGGTGAAGCTTTCTTT.

The CDR3 region has the DNA TGCAGCGTTGGTTACGGCCAATATCAGCCCCAGCATTTT. This sequence encodes CSVGYGQYQPQHF. The genes are TRBV29-1 and TRBJ1-5; no firm D call. The CDR3 extends over 13 amino acids. The V end was cut by 4 bases, the J end by 5 bases, with 12 bases between. Germline CDR1 reads SQVTM; CDR2 reads ANQGSEA. The whole variable domain, filled in from reference TRBV29-1 and TRBJ1-5, reads SAVISQKPSRDICQRGTSLTIQCQVDSQVTMMFWYRQQPGQSLTLIATANQGSEATYESGFVIDKFPISRPNLTFSTLTVSNMSPEDSSIYLCSVGYGQYQPQHFGDGTRLSIL.

The chain employs TRBV28 and TRBJ2-3, with 9 bases lining up with TRBD1. The CDR3 covers 16 residues. Trimming cost V 3 bases and J 5 bases; bases outside gene matches: 9. The germline V gene has CDR1 MDHEN and CDR2 SYDVKM. CDR3 DNA sequence: TGTGCCAGCAGTTTGCCTGGGACAGGGATCGGAGATACGCAGTATTTT. It specifies CASSLPGTGIGDTQYF.